One and the same sample provided the 8 T cell receptor beta chains below, sequenced in a study of PD-1 blockade in classical Hodgkin lymphoma. As for time point: newly diagnosed, previously untreated cHL patient sample. TCRdb keeps only in-frame clones here, not all; method: immunoSEQ multiplex PCR. The table shows about 25,000 clones, with around 94% occurring only once. Sequenced input: peripheral blood mononuclear cells (PBMCs). The origin of the receptors is a human donor with classical Hodgkin lymphoma.

This chain links TRBV27 with TRBJ2-2; the D is unclear. The germline V gene encodes CDR1 MNHEY and CDR2 SMNVEV (reference sequence). The CDR3 loop spans 17 amino acids. Trimming pared 6 bases from V and 0 bases from J, leaving 17 bases between. The CDR3 loop is CASSPRLGRANTGELFF. CDR3 bases: TGTGCCAGCAGCCCACGCCTTGGACGGGCGAACACCGGGGAGCTGTTTTTT.

The chain recombines TRBV4-3 with TRBJ1-3; possible D gene TRBD1, 5 bases. There are 16 residues in the CDR3. Between the trimmed V and J ends, which lost 0 bases and 3 bases, there was a span of 12 bases. Germline CDR1 is LGHNA and CDR2 is YSLEER. Here the CDR3 DNA reads TGCGCCAGCAGCCAAGATCCAGGGATGCGTGGAAACACCATATATTTT. It is translated as CASSQDPGMRGNTIYF.

The chain couples TRBV7-2 to TRBJ1-1, with D unclear. The germline gives CDR1 SGHTA, CDR2 FQGNSA. The CDR3 runs 12 residues. The V end was cut by 3 bases, the J end by 1 base, with 3 bases between. The CDR3 nucleotides read TGTGCCAGCAGCTTTTCGAACACTGAAGCTTTCTTT. This encodes CASSFSNTEAFF.

This CDR3 is CASSSGLAGTGELFF. CDR3 bases: TGTGCCAGCAGCTCTGGACTAGCGGGCACCGGGGAGCTGTTTTTT. The V and J genes are TRBV7-7 and TRBJ2-2; 11 bases agree with TRBD2. Trimming removed 4 bases from V and 4 bases from J; junction bases left unmatched: 2. The CDR3 has 15 residues. In germline, CDR1 is SSHAT, CDR2 FNYEAQ (reference sequence).

The chain couples TRBV7-2 to TRBJ2-5, with D tentatively TRBD2 (7 bases). Trimming took 2 bases from V and 4 from J, leaving 20 bases between them. The length of the CDR3 is 17 residues. Germline CDR1 reads SGHTA; CDR2 reads FQGNSA. The CDR3 is CASSLRLRGAGIETQYF. The CDR3 DNA reads TGTGCCAGCAGCTTAAGGCTCCGGGGGGCCGGGATAGAGACCCAGTACTTC.

The count of this clone is one. V is TRBV28 and J is TRBJ1-5; 10 bases fit TRBD1. Germline V gene lookup returns CDR1 MDHEN and CDR2 SYDVKM. The V gene end was trimmed by 5 bases and the J gene end by 5 bases; junction bases not matched to a gene: 6. This CDR3 has 15 residues. The CDR3 is CASSLGQGRDQPQHF. The CDR3 bases are TGTGCCAGCAGTCTGGGACAGGGGAGGGATCAGCCCCAGCATTTT.

This clone was observed once. The V call is TRBV11-2, the J call TRBJ2-3, with 12 bases that match TRBD2. This CDR3 is 16 amino acids long. The trim removed 4 bases at V and 4 bases at J, leaving 6 bases unmatched. Germline V gene sequence: CDR1 SGHAT, CDR2 FQNNGV. CDR3 amino acids: CASSSPTSGSPDTQYF. CDR3 DNA sequence: TGTGCCAGCAGCTCCCCGACTAGCGGGAGCCCAGATACGCAGTATTTT. Supplemented by reference TRBV11-2 and TRBJ2-3, the full variable domain reads EAGVAQSPRYKIIEKRQSVAFWCNPISGHATLYWYQQILGQGPKLLIQFQNNGVVDDSQLPKDRFSAERLKGVDSTLKIQPAKLEDSAVYLCASSSPTSGSPDTQYFGPGTRLTVL.

This clone occurred once. J is TRBJ2-1 and V is TRBV2; 8 bases match TRBD1. V dropped 7 bases and J dropped 2; count of bases not matched to a gene: 13. Germline V gene lookup returns CDR1 SNHLY and CDR2 FYNNEI. This CDR3 region has 17 residues. The CDR3 DNA reads as TGTGCCAGCAACGAAGGGATTGGACAGGGACCCTACAATGAGCAGTTCTTC. This encodes CASNEGIGQGPYNEQFF.